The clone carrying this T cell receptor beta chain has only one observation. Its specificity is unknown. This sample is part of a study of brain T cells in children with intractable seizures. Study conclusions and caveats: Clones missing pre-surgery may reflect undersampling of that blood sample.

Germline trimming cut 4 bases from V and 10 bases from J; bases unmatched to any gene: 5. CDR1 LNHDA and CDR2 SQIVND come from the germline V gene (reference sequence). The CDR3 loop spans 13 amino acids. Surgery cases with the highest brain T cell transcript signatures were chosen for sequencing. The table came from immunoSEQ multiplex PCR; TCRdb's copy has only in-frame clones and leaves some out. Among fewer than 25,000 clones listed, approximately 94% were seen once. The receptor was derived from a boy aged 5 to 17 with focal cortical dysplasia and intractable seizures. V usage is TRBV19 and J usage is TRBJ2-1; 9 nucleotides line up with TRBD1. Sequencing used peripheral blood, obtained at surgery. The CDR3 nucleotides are TGTGCCAGTAGTAGGGACAGGGCGGGCGAGCAGTTCTTC. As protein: CASSRDRAGEQFF.